This T cell receptor beta chain was retrieved from a study of blood T cells in healthy people across ages. Findings and limits, study-wide: Age advanced and TCR beta diversity per million T cells fell, roughly linearly.

Through a sample-barcoded 5' primer and a J-beta primer mix, a second PCR was run for roughly 7 to 11 cycles. Using its own MiXCR run on the 5' RACE reads, TCRdb lists one record per CDR3 protein. The table records under 2 million distinct CDR3 sequences, 34% of them present only once. Worth noting for this clonotype: Antigen unknown.

This CDR3 comprises 14 residues. The germline gives CDR1 MDHEN, CDR2 SYDVKM. Trimming took off 8 bases at V and 7 bases at J, with 18 bases between the two ends. This clonotype originated in a woman between 25 and 40 years old in good health. The sequencing sample was made of blood. The chain joins TRBV28 to TRBJ2-4; TRBD2 is a possible D gene (7 bases). The CDR3 protein is CASEWGGPGNIQYF. Here the CDR3 DNA reads TGTGCCAGCGAGTGGGGGGGCCCAGGGAACATTCAGTACTTC. Full variable domain (rest looked up from reference TRBV28 and TRBJ2-4): DVKVTQSSRYLVKRTGEKVFLECVQDMDHENMFWYRQDPGLGLRLIYFSYDVKMKEKGDIPEGYSVSREKKERFSLILESASTNQTSMYLCASEWGGPGNIQYFGAGTRLSVL.